The rows below give T cell receptor beta chains drawn from one sample of a study of T-cell reconstitution after alpha-beta-depleted transplantation in children. TCRdb re-called the PCR reads through MiXCR, storing one row per CDR3 protein. Counted here are over 550,000 distinct CDR3 sequences, roughly a tenth occurring once; the ten biggest clones make up about 4%. The sample here was PBMCs from the stem cell graft donor, taken from the stem cell graft. These TCRs come from a human donor who donated a stem cell graft to a child with acute myeloid leukemia. CDR3s include the opening cysteine and the closing phenylalanine or tryptophan. The D gene is left open where the match is weak. The listing skips clone size in some rows; elsewhere it reads once, few, many or a size class.

d_call clone_size j_call v_call cdr3_aa cdr3_nt
TRBD1 many TRBJ2-1 TRBV7-2 CASSPIQGGAAQFF TGTGCCAGCAGCCCTATACAGGGGGGAGCGGCCCAGTTCTTC
NA few TRBJ2-2 TRBV4-2 CASSQVGRAGTGELFF TGTGCCAGCAGCCAAGTCGGCCGGGCGGGCACCGGGGAGCTGTTTTTT
NA many TRBJ2-3 TRBV4-3 CASSQGGSTDTQYF TGCGCCAGCAGCCAAGGCGGGAGCACAGATACGCAGTATTTT
TRBD2 many TRBJ2-1 TRBV4-2 CASSQGLAGVNEQFF TGTGCCAGCAGCCAAGGACTAGCGGGAGTTAATGAGCAGTTCTTC
NA NA TRBJ2-1 TRBV11-2 CASSSTSITFF TGTGCCAGCAGCTCCACTAGTATCACGTTCTTC
NA NA TRBJ2-3 TRBV29-1 CSANNQGRPTDTQYF TGCAGCGCAAACAACCAGGGCCGACCTACAGATACGCAGTATTTT
TRBD2 many TRBJ2-7 TRBV9 CASTPGLAGYEQYF TGTGCCAGCACCCCAGGACTAGCGGGCTACGAGCAGTACTTC
TRBD1 few TRBJ2-1 TRBV6-4 CASSDSGTDNEQFF TGTGCCAGCAGTGACTCGGGGACAGACAATGAGCAGTTCTTC
NA few TRBJ2-1 TRBV5-1 CASSLAGLNEQFF TGCGCCAGCAGCTTGGCCGGCCTCAATGAGCAGTTCTTC
TRBD1 NA TRBJ2-1 TRBV6-2/TRBV6-3 CASRTIDRVGRNEQFF TGTGCCAGCAGGACTATAGACAGGGTGGGCCGCAATGAGCAGTTCTTC
TRBD2 few TRBJ2-1 TRBV7-9 CASSLFLAGGLDEQFF TGTGCCAGCAGCTTATTTTTAGCGGGAGGGCTCGATGAGCAGTTCTTC
TRBD1 NA TRBJ2-1 TRBV9 CASSVATGADEQFF TGTGCCAGCAGCGTTGCAACAGGGGCAGATGAGCAGTTCTTC
NA NA TRBJ1-2 TRBV12-3/TRBV12-4 CASSFLQDLRGYTF TGTGCCAGCAGTTTCTTACAGGATTTAAGGGGCTACACCTTC
TRBD1 NA TRBJ1-5 TRBV12-3/TRBV12-4 CPSSPRTGEGNQPQHF TGTCCCAGCAGTCCAAGGACAGGGGAGGGCAATCAGCCCCAGCATTTT
NA NA TRBJ2-7 TRBV21-1 CASSKEVWTSVIFYEQYF TGTGCCAGCAGCAAAGAAGTGTGGACTAGCGTGATCTTCTACGAGCAGTACTTC
TRBD2 few TRBJ2-1 TRBV30 CAWTSGRYNEQFF TGTGCCTGGACAAGCGGGAGGTACAATGAGCAGTTCTTC
TRBD2 many TRBJ2-2 TRBV29-1 CSGRGSSGELFF TGCAGCGGGCGGGGGAGTTCCGGGGAGCTGTTTTTT
NA many TRBJ2-1 TRBV12-3/TRBV12-4 CASKRGTDNEQFF TGTGCCAGCAAAAGGGGGACGGACAATGAGCAGTTCTTC
NA many TRBJ2-1 TRBV20-1 CSAIIFPWDEQFF TGCAGTGCCATCATTTTTCCTTGGGATGAGCAGTTCTTC
NA many TRBJ2-1 TRBV5-1 CASSLEPASYNEQFF TGCGCCAGCAGCTTGGAGCCAGCCTCCTACAATGAGCAGTTCTTC
TRBD2 few TRBJ2-3 TRBV25-1 CASIRTSGSTDTQYF TGTGCCAGCATTAGGACTAGCGGGAGTACAGATACGCAGTATTTT
NA NA TRBJ1-1 TRBV29-1 CSVSRATELNTEAFF TGCAGCGTATCTAGGGCGACAGAACTGAACACTGAAGCTTTCTTT
TRBD2 NA TRBJ2-7 TRBV7-6 CASSLPGTSGRGNYEQYF TGTGCCAGCAGCTTACCCGGGACTAGCGGGAGGGGAAACTACGAGCAGTACTTC
NA NA TRBJ1-1 TRBV5-1 CASSLEVGLTDNAFF TGCGCCAGCAGCTTGGAGGTCGGGCTGACAGATAACGCTTTCTTT
NA many TRBJ2-2 TRBV29-1 CSGGRGRANTGELFF TGCAGCGGCGGTAGGGGGAGGGCGAACACCGGGGAGCTGTTTTTT
NA few TRBJ1-5 TRBV20-1 CSAGFGTREPQHF TGCAGTGCTGGATTCGGGACGAGGGAGCCCCAGCATTTT
NA many TRBJ1-1 TRBV15 CATSREPGANTEAFF TGTGCCACCAGCAGAGAACCGGGGGCTAACACTGAAGCTTTCTTT
NA many TRBJ2-7 TRBV12-3/TRBV12-4 CASSLQGGMYEQYF TGTGCCAGCAGTTTACAGGGCGGGATGTACGAGCAGTACTTC
NA NA TRBJ2-1 TRBV11-2 CASSLRGALSYNEQFF TGTGCCAGCAGCTTACGGGGGGCCCTCTCCTACAATGAGCAGTTCTTC
TRBD1 many TRBJ2-7 TRBV10-3 CAISEGQGSYEQYF TGTGCCATCAGTGAGGGACAGGGCTCCTACGAGCAGTACTTC
TRBD2 many TRBJ2-1 TRBV5-1 CASSSTGSGSDNEQFF TGCGCCAGCAGCTCCACGGGGAGCGGGAGCGATAATGAGCAGTTCTTC
TRBD2 few TRBJ2-5 TRBV20-1 CSARPTGLAGAAQYF TGCAGTGCTAGACCCACGGGACTAGCGGGAGCGGCCCAGTACTTC
TRBD2 many TRBJ2-3 TRBV6-5 CASSYSLAGFTDTQYF TGTGCCAGCAGTTACTCGCTAGCGGGGTTCACAGATACGCAGTATTTT
NA few TRBJ2-5 TRBV6-1 CASSRQRGETQYF TGTGCCAGCAGTAGACAGAGAGGAGAGACCCAGTACTTC
NA NA TRBJ2-3 TRBV12-3/TRBV12-4 CASSGGPPGTQYF TGTGCCAGCAGTGGTGGGCCTCCCGGTACGCAGTATTTT
TRBD1 NA TRBJ1-1 TRBV2 CASSEMDRVAFF TGTGCCAGCAGTGAGATGGACAGGGTGGCTTTCTTT
TRBD1 many TRBJ2-7 TRBV19 CASSIDRVTNEQYF TGTGCCAGTAGTATCGACAGGGTTACAAACGAGCAGTACTTC
TRBD1 NA TRBJ2-3 TRBV29-1 CSVAGTGATFVPDTQYF TGCAGCGTTGCCGGGACAGGGGCCACATTCGTTCCAGATACGCAGTATTTT
NA NA TRBJ2-1 TRBV30 CAWVLDGDEQFF TGTGCCTGGGTACTAGATGGCGATGAGCAGTTCTTC
NA NA TRBJ1-1 TRBV21-1 CASSNRTGGTSTEAFF TGTGCCAGCAGCAACCGGACGGGGGGCACGAGTACTGAAGCTTTCTTT
NA NA TRBJ2-5 TRBV29-1 CSARTEGTQYF TGCAGCGCCCGGACTGAGGGGACCCAGTACTTC
NA many TRBJ2-3 TRBV7-2 CASSLVRGEKDTQYF TGTGCCAGCAGCTTAGTAAGGGGGGAGAAAGATACGCAGTATTTT
NA NA TRBJ2-1 TRBV10-3 CAISAGLGYNEQFF TGTGCCATCAGTGCAGGACTGGGCTACAATGAGCAGTTCTTC
NA NA TRBJ2-3 TRBV20-1 CGAERGESTDTQYF TGCGGTGCAGAACGCGGGGAAAGCACAGATACGCAGTATTTT
NA few TRBJ2-1 TRBV20-1 CSARDLLAKINHNEQFF TGCAGTGCTAGAGATCTCCTAGCGAAAATCAATCACAATGAGCAGTTCTTC
NA few TRBJ1-1 TRBV6-5 CASSSADVVGAFF TGTGCCAGCAGTTCCGCGGACGTCGTTGGTGCTTTCTTT
NA few TRBJ2-4 TRBV7-9 CASSGEYATKNIQYF TGTGCCAGCAGCGGAGAGTACGCGACCAAAAACATTCAGTACTTC